The 19 T cell receptor beta chains below all came from one sample that was sequenced in a study of T-cell reconstitution after alpha-beta-depleted transplantation in children. Unique molecular identifiers featured in how the TCRbeta library was prepared. In TCRdb, the PCR reads were re-called with MiXCR into one record per CDR3 protein. Of a few hundred thousand distinct CDR3 sequences listed, about 40% are singletons. Sequencing used PBMCs, obtained before TCRalphabeta/CD19-depleted stem cell transplant. Receptors were obtained from a girl aged 2-10 years with aplastic anemia, due to receive a stem cell transplant.

The table lists this clonotype with a count of one. V usage is TRBV30 and J usage is TRBJ2-7, with a tentative D call TRBD2 (5 bases). Germline-derived CDR1 and CDR2 are GTSNPN and SVGIG (reference sequence). V was pared by 1 base and J by 7 bases, with 17 bases between. CDR3 length: 14 amino acids. The CDR3 is CAWSGGAEWREQYF. The CDR3 bases are TGTGCCTGGAGTGGGGGAGCGGAGTGGCGAGAGCAGTACTTC.

The chain joins TRBV15 to TRBJ2-7; D is unresolved. The CDR3 totals 13 residues. Trimming took off 1 base at V and 3 bases at J, with 7 bases between the two ends. Germline lookup yields CDR1 LNHNV and CDR2 YYDKDF (reference sequence). The CDR3 here is CATSRASYYEQYF. The DNA of the CDR3 is TGTGCCACCAGCAGAGCCTCATACTACGAGCAGTACTTC.

This clonotype occurred once. V usage is TRBV30 and J usage is TRBJ1-2, with D unresolved. The V gene's germline CDR1 is GTSNPN and CDR2 SVGIG (reference sequence). CDR3 length: 13 residues. Deletions cut 1 base from V and 1 base from J, with 7 bases between. CDR3 protein: CAWSELDNYGYTF. In DNA, the CDR3 is TGTGCCTGGAGTGAGCTGGATAACTATGGCTACACCTTC.

The chain employs TRBV15 and TRBJ2-2; D may correspond to TRBD1 or TRBD2 (5 bases each). Germline-derived CDR1 and CDR2 are LNHNV and YYDKDF (reference sequence). Trimming cost V 0 bases and J 6 bases, with 14 bases left between them. The CDR3 sequence is 16 residues long. The CDR3 nucleotides read TGTGCCACCAGCAGAGAATGGGGGTCTGGGGCCGGGGAGCTGTTTTTT. It is translated as CATSREWGSGAGELFF.

This rearrangement joins TRBV5-1 to TRBJ2-3; D possibly corresponds to TRBD2 (5 bases). The V gene's germline CDR1 is SGHRS and CDR2 YFSETQ. V was cut by 3 bases and J by 3 bases, with 11 bases left in between. This CDR3 has 14 amino acids. The CDR3 coding sequence is TGCGCCAGCAGCTCGGATAGCGCAACAGATACGCAGTATTTT. Translating it yields CASSSDSATDTQYF.

The chain recombines TRBV20-1 with TRBJ2-1; perhaps TRBD2 as D (5 bases). The V gene's germline CDR1 is DFQATT and CDR2 SNEGSKA (reference sequence). The CDR3 extends over 17 amino acids. V lost 0 bases to trimming and J lost 0 bases, with 15 bases between them. The CDR3 DNA reads as TGCAGTGCTAGAGATTTGAGGCGGAGGAGCTCCTACAATGAGCAGTTCTTC. Protein sequence: CSARDLRRRSSYNEQFF.

The CDR3 DNA follows: TGTGCCAGCAGCTTACTAAGACTGGGAGGGACGGCTCAACGCCTGGCCCCATCAGATACGCAGTATTTT. As protein: CASSLLRLGGTAQRLAPSDTQYF. The gene calls are TRBV11-3 and TRBJ2-3; 7 bases align to TRBD2. The germline CDR1 and CDR2 sequences are SGHNT and YENEEA. This CDR3 region has 23 residues. With V trimmed by 2 bases and J by 4 bases, 30 bases remained unmatched. The variable domain in full, completed from reference TRBV11-3 and TRBJ2-3, reads EAGVVQSPRYKIIEKKQPVAFWCNPISGHNTLYWYLQNLGQGPELLIRYENEEAVDDSQLPKDRFSAERLKGVDSTLKIQPAELGDSAVYLCASSLLRLGGTAQRLAPSDTQYFGPGTRLTVL.

This clonotype was counted ten times or more. The V gene is TRBV7-2, the J gene TRBJ2-5; possibly TRBD2 for D (6 bases). Looked up from germline, CDR1 is SGHTA and CDR2 is FQGNSA. The V gene lost 0 bases and the J gene lost 4 bases, with 12 bases spanning the gap. The CDR3 runs 15 residues. CDR3 region: CASSLALAGRETQYF. DNA of the CDR3: TGTGCCAGCAGCTTAGCACTAGCTGGGAGAGAGACCCAGTACTTC.

The chain combines TRBV5-6 with TRBJ1-3, with D uncertain. V lost 4 bases, J lost 6 bases, and 14 bases lay in between. Germline V gene sequence: CDR1 SGHDT, CDR2 YYEEEE. The CDR3 contains 14 residues. The CDR3 nucleotides are TGTGCCAGCAGCCCAGCCGGACGGGAAAACACCATATATTTT. Protein product: CASSPAGRENTIYF.

Here the CDR3 reads CASSYTGGSYNEQFF. The DNA for the CDR3 is TGTGCCAGCAGTTACACAGGGGGCTCCTACAATGAGCAGTTCTTC. The genes are TRBV6-2 or TRBV6-3 and TRBJ2-1; 8 positions match TRBD1. The CDR3 spans 15 residues. Germline V gives CDR1 MNHEY, CDR2 SVGEGT. Trimming removed 2 bases from V and 0 bases from J; junction bases left unmatched: 0.

As regards this clonotype: No conserved phenylalanine or tryptophan ends this CDR3, so it is likely a read error. The chain recombines TRBV29-1 with TRBJ2-3, with 10 bases aligning to TRBD2. CDR1 is SQVTM and CDR2 is ANQGSEA in the germline V gene. The trim removed 3 bases at V and 4 bases at J, leaving 4 bases unmatched. This CDR3 spans 14 amino acids. The CDR3: CSVDKSGRADTQYS. The CDR3 region has the DNA TGCAGCGTTGACAAGAGCGGGAGGGCAGATACGCAGTATTCT.

The chain links TRBV7-3 to TRBJ1-1, with TRBD1 as a possible D gene (5 bases). Deletions cut 5 bases from V and 4 bases from J, with 14 bases between. The CDR3 extends over 14 amino acids. Per the germline V gene, CDR1 is SGHTA and CDR2 is FQGTGA. The CDR3 nucleotides read TGTGCCAGCAGCCGGACGGGGGGGACCACTGAAGCTTTCTTT. Protein sequence: CASSRTGGTTEAFF.

At least ten counts were recorded for this clonotype. The chain links TRBV18 to TRBJ2-7, with D unclear. The CDR3 runs 12 residues. V dropped 4 bases and J dropped 2 bases, with 6 bases sitting between them. From germline, CDR1 is KGHSH and CDR2 LQKENI. The CDR3 loop is CASSLRPYEQYF. CDR3 bases: TGTGCCAGCTCACTCCGCCCCTACGAGCAGTACTTC.

The chain is built from TRBV20-1 and TRBJ2-2; D might be TRBD2 (6 bases). Germline assignment: CDR1 DFQATT and CDR2 SNEGSKA (reference sequence). Trimming shortened V by 0 bases and J by 4 bases, and 27 bases separated the two germline ends. The CDR3 loop spans 20 amino acids. CDR3 DNA: TGCAGTGCTAGAGATGGAACTAGCCATTTACGTCGTCCGAGCACCGGGGAGCTGTTTTTT. It codes for CSARDGTSHLRRPSTGELFF.

The V gene is TRBV5-6, the J gene TRBJ2-2, with D possibly matching TRBD2 (5 bases). CDR3 size: 15 residues. V lost 6 bases, J lost 1 base, and 13 bases lay in between. Germline V gives CDR1 SGHDT, CDR2 YYEEEE. The CDR3 spells CASMIRRMNTGELFF. As DNA, the CDR3 is TGTGCCAGCATGATACGGAGGATGAACACCGGGGAGCTGTTTTTT.

This clonotype has more than one count but fewer than ten. V and J are TRBV7-3 and TRBJ2-7; D is tentatively TRBD1 or TRBD2 (5 bases each). The germline V and J ends were trimmed by 9 bases and 2 bases, with 14 bases remaining between them. The CDR3 has 13 residues. The germline CDR1 and CDR2 sequences are SGHTA and FQGTGA. CDR3 protein: CARNRDGPYEQYF. The CDR3 nucleotides are TGTGCCAGGAACCGGGACGGCCCCTACGAGCAGTACTTC.

V and J are TRBV18 and TRBJ2-7; no clear D gene. Germline V gene lookup returns CDR1 KGHSH and CDR2 LQKENI. This CDR3 comprises 12 residues. V lost 5 bases to trimming and J lost 6 bases, with 11 bases between them. In DNA, the CDR3 is TGTGCCAGCTCATCCGATAATGGCGAGCAGTACTTC. Its protein is CASSSDNGEQYF.

About this clonotype itself: This may come from a read error, since a much larger clone is one base off. The chain combines TRBV7-2 with TRBJ2-7, with 8 bases aligning to TRBD2. The germline V gene has CDR1 SGHTA and CDR2 FQGNSA. The CDR3 is made up of 15 amino acids. CDR3 nucleotides: TGTGCCAGCAGCTTTAAGCGGGGGAGCTCCTACAAGCAGTACTTC. It encodes CASSFKRGSSYKQYF. The full variable domain, in which reference TRBV7-2 and TRBJ2-7 provide the parts outside the CDR3, is GAGVSQSPSNKVTEKGKDVELRCDPISGHTALYWYRQSLGQGLEFLIYFQGNSAPDKSGLPSDRFSAERTGGSVSTLTIQRTQQEDSAVYLCASSFKRGSSYKQYFGPGTRLTVT.

This chain uses TRBV7-3 with TRBJ2-1; D is possibly TRBD2 (5 bases). Looked up from germline, CDR1 is SGHTA and CDR2 is FQGTGA. The CDR3 is 16 amino acids. V was trimmed by 0 bases and J by 0 bases, leaving 9 bases between them. CDR3 region: CASSLTGGGSYNEQFF. The CDR3, as DNA: TGTGCCAGCAGCTTAACAGGTGGAGGCTCCTACAATGAGCAGTTCTTC.